This T cell receptor (beta chain) was sequenced for a study of blood T cell repertoires in COVID-19. Study in general: Donors in the United States, Italy and Spain gave samples during acute or convalescent COVID-19. Nucleic acid was either cDNA or gDNA, and it came from T cells, B-cell-depleted T cells, or PBMCs.

In germline, CDR1 is SGHNT, CDR2 YYREEE (reference sequence). CDR3 length: 15 residues. V shed 0 bases and J 2 bases; nucleotides not matched to a gene: 4. Some clones are missing from TCRdb's copy, which holds only in-frame ones; the method was immunoSEQ multiplex PCR. The table includes about 260,000 clones, 88% detected once. The sequence derives from a human donor in a cohort sampled during active COVID-19. This rearrangement joins TRBV5-4 to TRBJ1-2, with TRBD1 matching 7 bases. Sequencing was carried out using peripheral blood. CDR3 DNA: TGTGCCAGCAGCTTGGAAGGGGGCAAGAACTATGGCTACACCTTC. This sequence encodes CASSLEGGKNYGYTF.